This paragraph covers one T cell receptor beta chain sequence. The antigen is not known. This record belongs to a study of memory CD4+ T cells and cytomegalovirus serostatus. Sequencing was performed with immunoSEQ multiplex PCR; in TCRdb, only in-frame clones are kept and a portion is missing. The table includes roughly 45,000 clones, over 70% detected once. The sort gate was single viable CD3+CD4+CD8-CD45RO+ cells for memory CD4+ T cells. Serum IgG to CMV pp150, pp28, p38 and p52 defined serostatus. After thawing, CD4+ T cells were positively selected. Study-wide points: About 40% of the roughly 150 known CMV-associated TCRbeta sequences appeared in CD4+ memory. Repertoires predicted CMV serostatus with median bootstrapped AUC of around 0.95.

V dropped 1 base and J dropped 6; count of bases not matched to a gene: 9. Germline V gene sequence: CDR1 SGHTA, CDR2 FQGNSA. The CDR3 consists of 16 residues. The source material was memory CD4+ T cells from blood. The chain has TRBV7-2 and TRBJ2-3, with TRBD2 matching 8 bases. This TCR was recovered from an adult in good health and CMV-seronegative. For the CDR3, the DNA is TGTGCCAGCAGCTTAGGGCACGGGGGGGCCGCCGATACGCAGTATTTT. Its protein product is CASSLGHGGAADTQYF. The full variable domain, with the rest looked up from reference TRBV7-2 and TRBJ2-3, is GAGVSQSPSNKVTEKGKDVELRCDPISGHTALYWYRQSLGQGLEFLIYFQGNSAPDKSGLPSDRFSAERTGGSVSTLTIQRTQQEDSAVYLCASSLGHGGAADTQYFGPGTRLTVL.